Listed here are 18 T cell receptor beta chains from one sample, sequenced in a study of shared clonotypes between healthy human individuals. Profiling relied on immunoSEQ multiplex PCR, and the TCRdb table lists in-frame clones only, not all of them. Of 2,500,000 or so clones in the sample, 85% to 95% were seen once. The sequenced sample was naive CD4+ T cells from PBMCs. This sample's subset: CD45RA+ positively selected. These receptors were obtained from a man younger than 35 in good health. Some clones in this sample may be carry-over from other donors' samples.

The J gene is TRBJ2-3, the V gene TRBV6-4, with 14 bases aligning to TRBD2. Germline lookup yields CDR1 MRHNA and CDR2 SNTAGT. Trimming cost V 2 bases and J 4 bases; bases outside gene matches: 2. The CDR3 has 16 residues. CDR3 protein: CASSDRLAGGPDTQYF. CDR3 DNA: TGTGCCAGCAGTGACCGACTAGCGGGAGGGCCAGATACGCAGTATTTT.

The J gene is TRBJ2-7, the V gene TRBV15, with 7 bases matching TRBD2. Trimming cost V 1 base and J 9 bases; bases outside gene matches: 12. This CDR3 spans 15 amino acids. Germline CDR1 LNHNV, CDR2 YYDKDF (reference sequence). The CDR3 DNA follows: TGTGCCACCAGCAGAGCTAGCGGAATAGCTACGGGGCAGTACTTC. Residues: CATSRASGIATGQYF.

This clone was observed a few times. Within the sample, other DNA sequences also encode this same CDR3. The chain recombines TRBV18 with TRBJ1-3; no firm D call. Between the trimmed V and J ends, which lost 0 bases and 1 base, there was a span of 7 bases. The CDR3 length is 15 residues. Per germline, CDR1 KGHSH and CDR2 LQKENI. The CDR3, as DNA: TGTGCCAGCTCACCACCGGGCGTTTCTGGAAACACCATATATTTT. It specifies CASSPPGVSGNTIYF.

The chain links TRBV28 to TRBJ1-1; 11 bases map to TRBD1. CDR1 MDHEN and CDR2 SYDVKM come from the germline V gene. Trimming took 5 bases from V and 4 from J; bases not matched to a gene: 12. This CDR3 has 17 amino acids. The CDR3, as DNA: TGTGCCAGCAGTGTCCCAGGGACAGGGGGAGGAGGCACTGAAGCTTTCTTT. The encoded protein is CASSVPGTGGGGTEAFF.

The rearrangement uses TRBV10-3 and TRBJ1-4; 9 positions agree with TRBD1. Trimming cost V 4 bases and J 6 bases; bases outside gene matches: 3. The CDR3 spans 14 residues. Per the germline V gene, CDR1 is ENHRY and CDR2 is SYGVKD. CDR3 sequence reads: CAISADRGDEKLFF. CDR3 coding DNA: TGTGCCATCAGTGCGGACAGGGGAGATGAAAAACTGTTTTTT.

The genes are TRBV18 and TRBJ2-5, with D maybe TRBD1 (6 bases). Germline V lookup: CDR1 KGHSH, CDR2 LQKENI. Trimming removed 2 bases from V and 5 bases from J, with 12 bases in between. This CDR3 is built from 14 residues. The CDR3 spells CASSPRQGMETQYF. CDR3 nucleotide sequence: TGTGCCAGCTCACCAAGGCAGGGGATGGAGACCCAGTACTTC.

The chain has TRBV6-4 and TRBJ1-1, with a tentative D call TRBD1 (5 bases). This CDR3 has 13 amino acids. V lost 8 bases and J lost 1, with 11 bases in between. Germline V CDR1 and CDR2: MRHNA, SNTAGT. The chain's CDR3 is CASSQTGNTEAFF. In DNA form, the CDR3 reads TGTGCCAGCTCCCAAACAGGGAACACTGAAGCTTTCTTT.

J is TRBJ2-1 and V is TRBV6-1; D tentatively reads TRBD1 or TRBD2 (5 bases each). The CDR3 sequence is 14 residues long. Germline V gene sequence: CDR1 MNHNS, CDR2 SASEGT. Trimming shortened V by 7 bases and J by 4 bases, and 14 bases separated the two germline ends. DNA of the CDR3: TGTGCCAGCACTGTATTCTGGGGGTACAATGAGCAGTTCTTC. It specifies CASTVFWGYNEQFF.

The CDR3 loop is CASSSDSQWPYEQYF. CDR3 nucleotides: TGCGCCAGCAGCTCGGACTCCCAGTGGCCCTACGAGCAGTACTTC. This rearrangement joins TRBV5-1 to TRBJ2-7; D perhaps matches TRBD2 (5 bases). V shed 3 bases and J shed 2 bases, with 15 bases lying between them. Germline assignment: CDR1 SGHRS and CDR2 YFSETQ. This CDR3 comprises 15 residues.

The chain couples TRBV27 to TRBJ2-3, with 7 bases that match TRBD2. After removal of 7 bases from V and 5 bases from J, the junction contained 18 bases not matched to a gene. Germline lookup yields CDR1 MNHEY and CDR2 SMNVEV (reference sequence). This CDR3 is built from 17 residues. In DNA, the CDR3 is TGTGCCAGCACCCGGCTGCGGGGCGGGAGTGGGGAAGATACGCAGTATTTT. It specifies CASTRLRGGSGEDTQYF.

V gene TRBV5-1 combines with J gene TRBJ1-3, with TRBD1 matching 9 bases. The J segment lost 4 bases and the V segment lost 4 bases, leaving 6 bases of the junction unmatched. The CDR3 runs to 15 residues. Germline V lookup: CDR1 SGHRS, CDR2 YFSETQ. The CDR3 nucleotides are TGCGCCAGCAGCACGGGACAGGGTCGGGGAAACACCATATATTTT. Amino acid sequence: CASSTGQGRGNTIYF. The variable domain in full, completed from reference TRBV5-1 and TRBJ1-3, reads KAGVTQTPRYLIKTRGQQVTLSCSPISGHRSVSWYQQTPGQGLQFLFEYFSETQRNKGNFPGRFSGRQFSNSRSEMNVSTLELGDSALYLCASSTGQGRGNTIYFGEGSWLTVV.

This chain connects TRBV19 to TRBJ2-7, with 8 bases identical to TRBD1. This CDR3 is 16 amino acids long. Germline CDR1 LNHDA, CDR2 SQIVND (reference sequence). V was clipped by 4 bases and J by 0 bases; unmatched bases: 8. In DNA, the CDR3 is TGTGCCAGTAGTACCACAGGGGGTAAGAGCTCCTACGAGCAGTACTTC. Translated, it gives CASSTTGGKSSYEQYF.

CDR3: CASTNKGDTEAFF. The CDR3, as DNA: TGTGCCAGCACCAACAAAGGGGACACTGAAGCTTTCTTT. This chain joins TRBV6-5 and TRBJ1-1; D perhaps matches TRBD1 (5 bases). Germline assignment: CDR1 MNHEY and CDR2 SVGAGI. V lost 7 bases and J lost 3, with 12 bases in between. The CDR3 contains 13 residues.

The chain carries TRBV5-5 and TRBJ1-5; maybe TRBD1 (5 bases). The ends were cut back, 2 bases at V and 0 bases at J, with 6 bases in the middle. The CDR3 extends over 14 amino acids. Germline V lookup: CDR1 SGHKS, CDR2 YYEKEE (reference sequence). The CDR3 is CASSLDSSNQPQHF. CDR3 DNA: TGTGCCAGCAGCTTAGACAGTAGCAATCAGCCCCAGCATTTT.

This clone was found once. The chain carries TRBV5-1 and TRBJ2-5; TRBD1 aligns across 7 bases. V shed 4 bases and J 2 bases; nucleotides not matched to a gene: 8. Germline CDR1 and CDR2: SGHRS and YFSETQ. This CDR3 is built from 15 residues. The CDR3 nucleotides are TGCGCCAGCAGCCCAGTTGGGACAGTTCAAGAGACCCAGTACTTC. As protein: CASSPVGTVQETQYF. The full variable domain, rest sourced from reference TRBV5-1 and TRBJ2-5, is KAGVTQTPRYLIKTRGQQVTLSCSPISGHRSVSWYQQTPGQGLQFLFEYFSETQRNKGNFPGRFSGRQFSNSRSEMNVSTLELGDSALYLCASSPVGTVQETQYFGPGTRLLVL.

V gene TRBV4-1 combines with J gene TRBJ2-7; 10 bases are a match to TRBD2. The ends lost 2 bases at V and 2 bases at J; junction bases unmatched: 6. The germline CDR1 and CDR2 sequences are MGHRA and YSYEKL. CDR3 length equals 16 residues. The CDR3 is CASSQSLAGRTYEQYF. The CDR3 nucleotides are TGCGCCAGCAGCCAATCACTAGCGGGGCGGACCTACGAGCAGTACTTC.

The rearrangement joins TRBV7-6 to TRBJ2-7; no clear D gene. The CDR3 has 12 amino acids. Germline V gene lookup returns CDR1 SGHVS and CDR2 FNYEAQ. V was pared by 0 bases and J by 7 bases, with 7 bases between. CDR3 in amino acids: CASSLAVGEQYF. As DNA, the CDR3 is TGTGCCAGCAGCTTAGCCGTAGGGGAGCAGTACTTC.

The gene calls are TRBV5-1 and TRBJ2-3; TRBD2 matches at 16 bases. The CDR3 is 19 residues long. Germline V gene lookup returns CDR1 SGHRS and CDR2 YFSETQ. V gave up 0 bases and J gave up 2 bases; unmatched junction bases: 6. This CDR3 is CASSLGTGTSGRATDTQYF. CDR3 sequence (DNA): TGCGCCAGCAGCTTGGGAACCGGGACTAGCGGGAGGGCCACAGATACGCAGTATTTT. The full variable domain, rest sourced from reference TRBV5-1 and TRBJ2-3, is KAGVTQTPRYLIKTRGQQVTLSCSPISGHRSVSWYQQTPGQGLQFLFEYFSETQRNKGNFPGRFSGRQFSNSRSEMNVSTLELGDSALYLCASSLGTGTSGRATDTQYFGPGTRLTVL.